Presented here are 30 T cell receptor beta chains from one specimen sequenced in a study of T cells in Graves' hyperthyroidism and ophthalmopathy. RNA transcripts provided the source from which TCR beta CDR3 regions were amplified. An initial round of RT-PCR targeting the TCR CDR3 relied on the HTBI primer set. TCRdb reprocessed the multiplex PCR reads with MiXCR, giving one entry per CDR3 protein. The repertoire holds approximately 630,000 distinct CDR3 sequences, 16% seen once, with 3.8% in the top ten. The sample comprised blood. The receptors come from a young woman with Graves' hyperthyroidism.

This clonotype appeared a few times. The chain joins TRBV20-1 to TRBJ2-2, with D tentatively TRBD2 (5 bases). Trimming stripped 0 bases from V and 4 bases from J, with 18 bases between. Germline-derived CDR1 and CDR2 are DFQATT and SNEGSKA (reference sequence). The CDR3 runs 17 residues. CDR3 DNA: TGCAGTGCTAGAGATGGAGCGAACCCCCGGGGCACCGGGGAGCTGTTTTTT. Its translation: CSARDGANPRGTGELFF.

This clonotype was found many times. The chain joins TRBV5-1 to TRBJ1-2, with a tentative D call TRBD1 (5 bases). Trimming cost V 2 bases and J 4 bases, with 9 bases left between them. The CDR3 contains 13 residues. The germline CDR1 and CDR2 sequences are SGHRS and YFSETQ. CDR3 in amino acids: CASSLNGAYGYTF. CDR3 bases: TGCGCCAGCAGCTTAAACGGGGCCTATGGCTACACCTTC.

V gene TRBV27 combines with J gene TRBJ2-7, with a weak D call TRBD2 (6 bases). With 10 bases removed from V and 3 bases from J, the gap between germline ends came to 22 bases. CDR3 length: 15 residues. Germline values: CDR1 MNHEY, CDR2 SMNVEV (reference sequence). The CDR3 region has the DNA TGTGCCAACAGCCGGGGGTGGATGGAAGGCTACGAGCAGTACTTC. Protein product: CANSRGWMEGYEQYF.

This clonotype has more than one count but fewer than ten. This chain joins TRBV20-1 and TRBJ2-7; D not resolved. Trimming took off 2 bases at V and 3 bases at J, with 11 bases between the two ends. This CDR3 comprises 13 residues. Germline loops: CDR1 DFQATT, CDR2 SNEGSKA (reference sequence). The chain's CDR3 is CSARPGIYYEQYF. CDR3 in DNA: TGCAGTGCTAGACCGGGCATTTACTACGAGCAGTACTTC.

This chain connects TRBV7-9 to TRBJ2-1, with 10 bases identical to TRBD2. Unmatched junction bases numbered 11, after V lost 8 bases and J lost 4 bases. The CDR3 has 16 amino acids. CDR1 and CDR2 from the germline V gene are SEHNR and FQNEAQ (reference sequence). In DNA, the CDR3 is TGTGCCAGCGGGGAGCTAGCGGGAGTCCGGTACAATGAGCAGTTCTTC. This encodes CASGELAGVRYNEQFF.

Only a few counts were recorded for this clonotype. DNA for the CDR3: TGTGCCAGCACCCCGGGGGGGCCGCGGGAGCAGTACTTC. Encoded protein: CASTPGGPREQYF. The V and J genes are TRBV7-9 and TRBJ2-7, with 8 bases matching TRBD2. With 7 bases clipped from V and 7 bases from J, the junction kept 9 bases outside the gene matches. The germline V gene has CDR1 SEHNR and CDR2 FQNEAQ (reference sequence). The CDR3 length is 13 residues.

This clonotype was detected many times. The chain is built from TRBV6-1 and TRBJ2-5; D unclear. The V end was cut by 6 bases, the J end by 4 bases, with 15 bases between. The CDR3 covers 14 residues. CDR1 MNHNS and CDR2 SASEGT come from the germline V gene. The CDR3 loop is CASSPYRTLETQYF. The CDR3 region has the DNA TGTGCCAGCAGCCCCTACAGAACACTAGAGACCCAGTACTTC.

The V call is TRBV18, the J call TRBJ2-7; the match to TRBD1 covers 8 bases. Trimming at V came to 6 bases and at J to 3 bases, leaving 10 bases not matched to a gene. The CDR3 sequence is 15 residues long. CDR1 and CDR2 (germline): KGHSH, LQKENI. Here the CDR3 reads CASSQQGESLYEQYF. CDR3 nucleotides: TGTGCCAGCTCCCAACAGGGGGAGTCCCTCTACGAGCAGTACTTC.

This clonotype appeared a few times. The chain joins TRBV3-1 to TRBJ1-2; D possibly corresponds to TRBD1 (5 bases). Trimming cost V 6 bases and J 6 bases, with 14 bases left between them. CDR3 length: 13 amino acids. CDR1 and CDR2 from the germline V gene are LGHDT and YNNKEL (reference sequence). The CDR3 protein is CASRQVGMNGYTF. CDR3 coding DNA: TGTGCCAGCAGACAGGTCGGTATGAATGGCTACACCTTC. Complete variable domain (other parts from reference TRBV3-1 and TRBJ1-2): DTAVSQTPKYLVTQMGNDKSIKCEQNLGHDTMYWYKQDSKKFLKIMFSYNNKELIINETVPNRFSPKSPDKAHLNLHINSLELGDSAVYFCASRQVGMNGYTFGSGTRLTVV.

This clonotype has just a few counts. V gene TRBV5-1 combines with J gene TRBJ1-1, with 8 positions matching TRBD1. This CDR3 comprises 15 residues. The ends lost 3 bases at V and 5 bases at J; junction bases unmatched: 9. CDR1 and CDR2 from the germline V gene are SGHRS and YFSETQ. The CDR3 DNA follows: TGCGCCAGCAGCTCACCGGACCAGGGGGCTACTGAAGCTTTCTTT. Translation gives CASSSPDQGATEAFF.

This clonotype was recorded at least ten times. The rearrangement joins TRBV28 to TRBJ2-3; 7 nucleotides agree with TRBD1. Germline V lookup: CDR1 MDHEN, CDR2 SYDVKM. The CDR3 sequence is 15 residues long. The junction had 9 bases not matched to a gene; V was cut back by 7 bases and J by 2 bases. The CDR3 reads CASTTGPLTTDTQYF. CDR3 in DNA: TGTGCCAGCACGACAGGGCCCCTTACCACAGATACGCAGTATTTT.

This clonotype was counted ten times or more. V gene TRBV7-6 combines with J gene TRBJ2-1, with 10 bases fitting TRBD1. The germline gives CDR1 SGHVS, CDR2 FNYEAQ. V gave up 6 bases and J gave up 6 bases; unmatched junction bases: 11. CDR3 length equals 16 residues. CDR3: CASRREWTGGGNEQFF. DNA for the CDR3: TGTGCCAGCAGACGCGAATGGACAGGGGGTGGCAATGAGCAGTTCTTC.

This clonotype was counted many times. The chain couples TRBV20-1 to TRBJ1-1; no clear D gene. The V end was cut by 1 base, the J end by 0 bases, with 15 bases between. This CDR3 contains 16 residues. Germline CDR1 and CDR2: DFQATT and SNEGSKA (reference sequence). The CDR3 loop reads CSARVVGKSLNTEAFF. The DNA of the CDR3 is TGCAGTGCTAGAGTAGTCGGGAAATCCCTGAACACTGAAGCTTTCTTT.

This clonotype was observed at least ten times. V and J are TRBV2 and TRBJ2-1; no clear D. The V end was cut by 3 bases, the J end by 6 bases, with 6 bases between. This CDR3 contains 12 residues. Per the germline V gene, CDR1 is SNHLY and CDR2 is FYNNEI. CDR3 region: CASSDIINEQFF. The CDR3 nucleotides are TGTGCCAGCAGTGATATAATCAATGAGCAGTTCTTC.

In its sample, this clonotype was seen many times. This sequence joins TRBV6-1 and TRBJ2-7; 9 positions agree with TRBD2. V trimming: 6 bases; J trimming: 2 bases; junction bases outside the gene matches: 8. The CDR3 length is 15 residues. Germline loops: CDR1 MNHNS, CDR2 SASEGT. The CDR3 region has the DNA TGTGCCAGCAGAAGTGCGACTAGCGGCCCCTACGAGCAGTACTTC. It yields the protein CASRSATSGPYEQYF.

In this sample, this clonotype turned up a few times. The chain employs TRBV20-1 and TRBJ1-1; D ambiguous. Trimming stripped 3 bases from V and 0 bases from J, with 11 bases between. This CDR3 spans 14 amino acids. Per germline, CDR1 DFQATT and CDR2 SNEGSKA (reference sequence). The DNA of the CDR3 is TGCAGTGCTAGGGACCCTGGCGTGAACACTGAAGCTTTCTTT. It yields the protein CSARDPGVNTEAFF.

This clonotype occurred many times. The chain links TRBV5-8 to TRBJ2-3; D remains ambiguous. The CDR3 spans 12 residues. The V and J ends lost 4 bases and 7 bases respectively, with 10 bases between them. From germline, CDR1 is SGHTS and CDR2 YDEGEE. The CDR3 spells CASSQYLNTQYF. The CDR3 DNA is TGTGCCAGCAGCCAGTACTTGAATACGCAGTATTTT.

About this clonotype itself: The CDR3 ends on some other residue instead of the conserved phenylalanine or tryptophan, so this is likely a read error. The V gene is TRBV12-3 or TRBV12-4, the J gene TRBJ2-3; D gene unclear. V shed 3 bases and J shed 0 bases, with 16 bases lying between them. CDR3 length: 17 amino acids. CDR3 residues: CASSLARRVASTDTQYL. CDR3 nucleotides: TGTGCCAGCAGTTTGGCGCGTCGGGTCGCTAGCACAGATACGCAGTATTTA.

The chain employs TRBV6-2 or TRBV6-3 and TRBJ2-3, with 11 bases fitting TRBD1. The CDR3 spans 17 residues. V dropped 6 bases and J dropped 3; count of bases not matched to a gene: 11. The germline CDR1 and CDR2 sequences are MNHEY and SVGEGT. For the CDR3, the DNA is TGTGCCAGCAGCCCAAAACGGACAGGGGGCGCGACAGATACGCAGTATTTT. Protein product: CASSPKRTGGATDTQYF.

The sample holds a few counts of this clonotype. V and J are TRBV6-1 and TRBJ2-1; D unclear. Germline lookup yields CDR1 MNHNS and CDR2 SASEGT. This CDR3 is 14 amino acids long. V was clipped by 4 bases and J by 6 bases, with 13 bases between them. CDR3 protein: CASSGGGPVNEQFF. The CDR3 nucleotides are TGTGCCAGCAGTGGTGGTGGACCTGTCAATGAGCAGTTCTTC.

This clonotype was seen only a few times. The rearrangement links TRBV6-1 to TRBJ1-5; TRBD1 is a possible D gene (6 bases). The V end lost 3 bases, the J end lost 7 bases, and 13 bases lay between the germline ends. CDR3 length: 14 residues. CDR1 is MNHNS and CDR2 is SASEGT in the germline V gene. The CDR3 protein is CASSDRDKAQPQHF. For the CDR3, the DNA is TGTGCCAGCAGTGACAGGGACAAAGCACAGCCCCAGCATTTT.

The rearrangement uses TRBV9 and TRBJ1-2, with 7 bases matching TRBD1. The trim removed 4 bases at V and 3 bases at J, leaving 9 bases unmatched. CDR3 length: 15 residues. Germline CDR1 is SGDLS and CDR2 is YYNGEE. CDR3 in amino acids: CASSLSRGSDYGYTF. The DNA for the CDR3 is TGTGCCAGCAGCCTAAGCAGGGGGTCGGACTATGGCTACACCTTC. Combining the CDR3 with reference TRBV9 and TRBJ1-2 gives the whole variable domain DSGVTQTPKHLITATGQRVTLRCSPRSGDLSVYWYQQSLDQGLQFLIQYYNGEERAKGNILERFSAQQFPDLHSELNLSSLELGDSALYFCASSLSRGSDYGYTFGSGTRLTVV.

Here the CDR3 reads CAWSDGGRNSYEQYF. The CDR3 DNA follows: TGTGCCTGGAGTGATGGCGGGAGGAACTCCTACGAGCAGTACTTC. The rearrangement uses TRBV30 and TRBJ2-7; 8 bases agree with TRBD2. With V trimmed by 1 base and J by 0 bases, 5 bases remained unmatched. Germline V CDR1 and CDR2: GTSNPN, SVGIG (reference sequence). This CDR3 is 15 amino acids long.

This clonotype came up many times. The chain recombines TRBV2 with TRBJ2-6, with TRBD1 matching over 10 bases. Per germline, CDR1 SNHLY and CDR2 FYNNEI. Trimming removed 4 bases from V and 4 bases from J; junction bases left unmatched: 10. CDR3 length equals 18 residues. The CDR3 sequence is CASSVLGQGLSGANVLTF. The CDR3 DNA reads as TGTGCCAGCAGTGTACTGGGACAGGGGTTGTCCGGGGCCAACGTCCTGACTTTC.

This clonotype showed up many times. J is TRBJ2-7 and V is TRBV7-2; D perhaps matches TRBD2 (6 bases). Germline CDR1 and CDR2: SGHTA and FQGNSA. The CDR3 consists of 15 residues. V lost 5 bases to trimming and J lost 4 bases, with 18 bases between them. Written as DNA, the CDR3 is TGTGCCAGCAGCCGGCGGGACCTCGCTCGGTACGAGCAGTACTTC. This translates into CASSRRDLARYEQYF.

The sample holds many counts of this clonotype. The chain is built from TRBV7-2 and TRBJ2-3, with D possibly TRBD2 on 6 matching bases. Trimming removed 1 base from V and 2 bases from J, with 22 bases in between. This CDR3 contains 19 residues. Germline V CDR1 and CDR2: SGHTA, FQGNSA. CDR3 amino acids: CASSLGAPGGGGNTDTQYF. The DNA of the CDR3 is TGTGCCAGCAGCTTAGGAGCTCCCGGGGGAGGCGGGAACACAGATACGCAGTATTTT.

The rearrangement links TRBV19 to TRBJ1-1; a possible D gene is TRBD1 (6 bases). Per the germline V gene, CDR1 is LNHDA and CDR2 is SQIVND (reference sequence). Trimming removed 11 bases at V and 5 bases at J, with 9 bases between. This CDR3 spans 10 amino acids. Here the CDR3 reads CACQGTEAFF. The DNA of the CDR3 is TGTGCCTGCCAGGGGACTGAAGCTTTCTTT.

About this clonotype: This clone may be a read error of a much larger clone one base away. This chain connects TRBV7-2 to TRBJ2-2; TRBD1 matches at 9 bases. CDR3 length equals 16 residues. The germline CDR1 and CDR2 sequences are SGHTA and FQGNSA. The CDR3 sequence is CASRMDRGANTGELLF. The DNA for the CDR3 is TGTGCCAGCAGAATGGACAGGGGAGCGAACACCGGGGAGCTGCTTTTT.

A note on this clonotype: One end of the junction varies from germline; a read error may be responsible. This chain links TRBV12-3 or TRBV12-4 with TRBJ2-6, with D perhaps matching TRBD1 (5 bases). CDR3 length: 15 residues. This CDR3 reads CASSLSRVGANILTF. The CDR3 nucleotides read TGTGCCAGCAGTTTAAGTAGGGTTGGGGCCAACATCCTGACTTTC.

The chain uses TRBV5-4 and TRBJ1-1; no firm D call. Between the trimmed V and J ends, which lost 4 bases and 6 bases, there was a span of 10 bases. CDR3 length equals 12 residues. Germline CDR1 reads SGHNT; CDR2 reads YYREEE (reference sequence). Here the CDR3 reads CASSQTGSEAFF. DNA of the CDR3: TGTGCCAGCAGCCAAACGGGTTCTGAAGCTTTCTTT. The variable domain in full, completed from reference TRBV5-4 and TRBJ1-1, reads ETGVTQSPTHLIKTRGQQVTLRCSSQSGHNTVSWYQQALGQGPQFIFQYYREEENGRGNFPPRFSGLQFPNYSSELNVNALELDDSALYLCASSQTGSEAFFGQGTRLTVV.